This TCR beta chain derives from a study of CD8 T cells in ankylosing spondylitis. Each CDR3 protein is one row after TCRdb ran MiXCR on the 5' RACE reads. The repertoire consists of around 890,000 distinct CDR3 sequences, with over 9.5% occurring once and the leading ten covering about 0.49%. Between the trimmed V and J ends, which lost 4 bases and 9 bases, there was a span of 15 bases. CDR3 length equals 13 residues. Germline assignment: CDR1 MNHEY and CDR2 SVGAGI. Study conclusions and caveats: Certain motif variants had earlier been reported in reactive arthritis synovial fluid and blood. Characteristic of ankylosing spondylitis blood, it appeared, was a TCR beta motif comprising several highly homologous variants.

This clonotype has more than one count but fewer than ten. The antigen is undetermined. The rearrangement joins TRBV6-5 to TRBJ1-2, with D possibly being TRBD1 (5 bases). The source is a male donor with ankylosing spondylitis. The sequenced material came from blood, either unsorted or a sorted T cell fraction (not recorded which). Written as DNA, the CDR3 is TGTGCCAGCAGTTCCCTGGCCCGGGGGAGCTACACCTTC. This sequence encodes CASSSLARGSYTF.